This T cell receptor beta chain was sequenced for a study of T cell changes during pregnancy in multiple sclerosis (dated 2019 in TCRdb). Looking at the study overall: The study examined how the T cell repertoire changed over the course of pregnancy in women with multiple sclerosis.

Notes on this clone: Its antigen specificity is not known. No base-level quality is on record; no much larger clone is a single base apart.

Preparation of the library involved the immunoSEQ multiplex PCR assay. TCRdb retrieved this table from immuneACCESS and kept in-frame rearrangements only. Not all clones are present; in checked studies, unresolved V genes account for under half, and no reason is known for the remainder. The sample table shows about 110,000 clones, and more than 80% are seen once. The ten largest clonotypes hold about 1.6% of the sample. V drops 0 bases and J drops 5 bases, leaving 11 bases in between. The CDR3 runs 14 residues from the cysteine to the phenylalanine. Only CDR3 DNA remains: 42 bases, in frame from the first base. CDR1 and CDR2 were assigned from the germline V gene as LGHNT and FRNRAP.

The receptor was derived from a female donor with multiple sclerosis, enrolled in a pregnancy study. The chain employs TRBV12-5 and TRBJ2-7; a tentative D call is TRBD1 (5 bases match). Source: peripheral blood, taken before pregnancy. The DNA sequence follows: TGTGCTAGTGGTTTGGTAGCCAGGGTCCACGAGCAGTACTTC. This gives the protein CASGLVARVHEQYF.